This T cell receptor (beta chain) was captured by sequencing in a study of blood T cells in healthy people across ages. Trimming removed 5 bases at V and 5 bases at J, with 19 bases between. CDR1 LGHDT and CDR2 YNNKEL come from the germline V gene (reference sequence). The CDR3 totals 15 residues. Study findings and constraints: Researchers said unsorted PBMCs prevented a conclusive naive versus antigen-experienced comparison. In the absence of known donor CMV status, changes in expanded clonotypes were possibly confounded. The study regarded diversity estimates from one million T cells as underestimates.

Combining a sample-barcoded 5' primer with a J-beta primer mix, a second PCR ran for roughly 7 to 12 cycles. TCRdb processed the 5' RACE reads anew with MiXCR; each CDR3 protein has one entry. The data show about 1 million distinct CDR3 sequences, around 43% seen once. Remarks on this clonotype: What it recognizes is unknown.

The amount of total RNA extracted per sample was at least 6 micrograms. Sequenced: blood. The clonotype originates from a woman aged 60-75 years in good health. The rearrangement joins TRBV3-1 to TRBJ2-7, with D perhaps matching TRBD2 (7 bases). In nucleotides, the CDR3 is TGTGCCAGCAGCTACAAGATGGGGGGGACAAACGAGCAGTACTTC. Translating it yields CASSYKMGGTNEQYF.